One sample yielded the 21 T cell receptor beta chains listed below, sequenced in a study of shared clonotypes between healthy human individuals. Libraries were prepared by immunoSEQ multiplex PCR; TCRdb keeps only in-frame clonotypes and omits some of them. The table shows fewer than 1 million clones, with 90% to 97% occurring only once. CD45RO-negative, CCR7-selected cells formed the naive CD8 fraction, which excluded terminally differentiated effector memory CD45RA+ cells. What was sequenced was naive CD8+ T cells sorted from blood. The receptors were sampled from a man under 40 in good health.

V and J are TRBV7-9 and TRBJ2-7; D gene unclear. V shed 5 bases and J shed 3 bases, with 14 bases lying between them. The CDR3 spans 14 residues. CDR1 and CDR2 (germline): SEHNR, FQNEAQ (reference sequence). In nucleotides, the CDR3 is TGTGCCAGCAGCCCGCACAGTATAGGCTACGAGCAGTACTTC. It specifies CASSPHSIGYEQYF.

V usage is TRBV10-3 and J usage is TRBJ2-5; TRBD1 agrees at 11 bases. There are 12 residues in the CDR3. Germline V CDR1 and CDR2: ENHRY, SYGVKD. The junction had 4 bases not matched to a gene; V was cut back by 10 bases and J by 6 bases. CDR3 in DNA: TGTGCCACCGGACAGGGGGCGAAGACCCAGTACTTC. This sequence encodes CATGQGAKTQYF.

The rearrangement links TRBV11-2 to TRBJ1-2, with TRBD1 as a possible D gene (5 bases). The CDR3 totals 15 residues. Germline loops: CDR1 SGHAT, CDR2 FQNNGV. The V end lost 3 bases, the J end lost 7 bases, and 18 bases lay between the germline ends. The CDR3 protein is CASSFGDSLLVGYTF. DNA for the CDR3: TGTGCCAGCAGCTTTGGAGACAGCCTTTTGGTTGGCTACACCTTC.

The chain carries TRBV27 and TRBJ2-3; the match to TRBD2 covers 16 bases. V lost 5 bases, J lost 0 bases, and 5 bases stayed unmatched. Germline V gene lookup returns CDR1 MNHEY and CDR2 SMNVEV (reference sequence). The CDR3 contains 18 residues. CDR3 protein: CASSTGTSGRASTDTQYF. As DNA, the CDR3 is TGTGCCAGCAGTACCGGGACTAGCGGGAGGGCTAGCACAGATACGCAGTATTTT.

This chain joins TRBV7-2 and TRBJ2-7, with 12 positions matching TRBD1. Germline V gene sequence: CDR1 SGHTA, CDR2 FQGNSA. V lost 8 bases and J lost 7; bases outside the gene matches: 6. This CDR3 region has 13 residues. The CDR3 is CASRGQGAREQYF. The CDR3, as DNA: TGTGCCAGCCGGGGACAGGGGGCGAGGGAGCAGTACTTC.

This sequence joins TRBV18 and TRBJ1-5, with TRBD1 matching 8 bases. Germline values: CDR1 KGHSH, CDR2 LQKENI. After removal of 3 bases from V and 0 bases from J, the junction contained 1 base not matched to a gene. The length of the CDR3 is 15 residues. CDR3 bases: TGTGCCAGCTCACCGACAGGGGATAGCAATCAGCCCCAGCATTTT. It translates to CASSPTGDSNQPQHF.

The rearrangement joins TRBV4-1 to TRBJ2-7; D might be TRBD1 (5 bases). The CDR3 loop spans 17 amino acids. The germline V and J ends were trimmed by 3 bases and 1 base, with 19 bases remaining between them. The germline V gene encodes CDR1 MGHRA and CDR2 YSYEKL. For the CDR3, the DNA is TGCGCCAGCAGCCATCAGATGCAGGGAATCGTATCCTACGAGCAGTACTTC. Translating gives CASSHQMQGIVSYEQYF.

Concerning this clone: Germline and junction disagree at one end, which may indicate a read error. The CDR3 DNA reads as TGTGCCAGCAGTTTAATTGGGAGCACAGATGCGCAGTATTTT. Its protein is CASSLIGSTDAQYF. V is TRBV27 and J is TRBJ2-3; D may be TRBD2 (5 bases). In germline, CDR1 is MNHEY, CDR2 SMNVEV (reference sequence). The CDR3 totals 14 residues.

The genes are TRBV27 and TRBJ1-4; 9 positions agree with TRBD1. The V and J ends lost 6 bases and 7 bases, in that order; junction bases with no gene match: 12. The CDR3 totals 16 residues. The V gene's germline CDR1 is MNHEY and CDR2 SMNVEV (reference sequence). The CDR3 DNA follows: TGTGCCAGCAGCTCTTCACAGGGGGCGCTGGGTGAAAAACTGTTTTTT. Residues: CASSSSQGALGEKLFF.

This clone was recorded once. V gene TRBV27 combines with J gene TRBJ2-1, with 8 bases that match TRBD2. This CDR3 region has 15 residues. Trimming at V came to 7 bases and at J to 6 bases, leaving 11 bases not matched to a gene. The germline CDR1 and CDR2 sequences are MNHEY and SMNVEV (reference sequence). CDR3 sequence (DNA): TGTGCCAGCAAATCAATAGGACTAGCAATCAATGAGCAGTTCTTC. It specifies CASKSIGLAINEQFF.

The chain combines TRBV7-6 with TRBJ2-1; perhaps TRBD2 as D (5 bases). The CDR3 loop spans 18 amino acids. Germline V gene sequence: CDR1 SGHVS, CDR2 FNYEAQ. Between the trimmed V and J ends, which lost 6 bases and 3 bases, there was a span of 24 bases. CDR3 amino acids: CASSKWAERDGNYNEQFF. The CDR3 DNA reads as TGTGCCAGCAGTAAGTGGGCTGAGCGCGACGGGAACTACAATGAGCAGTTCTTC.

CDR3 residues: CASKTRGTGYEQYF. The CDR3 DNA sequence: TGTGCCAGCAAGACAAGGGGTACGGGCTACGAGCAGTACTTC. The chain joins TRBV6-1 to TRBJ2-7; D is possibly TRBD1 (5 bases). The CDR3 extends over 14 amino acids. The V gene lost 7 bases and the J gene lost 3 bases, with 16 bases spanning the gap. Germline lookup yields CDR1 MNHNS and CDR2 SASEGT.

V and J are TRBV6-6 and TRBJ2-2; D remains ambiguous. The CDR3 consists of 13 residues. Germline CDR1 reads MNHNY; CDR2 reads SVGAGI (reference sequence). The V end was cut by 6 bases, the J end by 7 bases, with 12 bases between. The CDR3 bases are TGTGCCAGCAGCCGATACTCCAGCGGGGAGCTGTTTTTT. Translation gives CASSRYSSGELFF.

The CDR3 region has the DNA TGTGCCAGCAGAGAAAGGCGCCATGAGCAGTTCTTC. It yields the protein CASRERRHEQFF. The V call is TRBV2, the J call TRBJ2-1; D not resolved. Trimming left V 6 bases short and J 8 bases short, with 11 bases between. This CDR3 spans 12 amino acids. Germline CDR1 SNHLY, CDR2 FYNNEI.

The gene calls are TRBV4-2 and TRBJ2-5; maybe TRBD2 (5 bases). V lost 0 bases and J lost 2, with 10 bases in between. The CDR3 length is 15 residues. Germline V CDR1 and CDR2: LGHNA, YNFKEQ. CDR3: CASSQDLGVQETQYF. The CDR3 nucleotides read TGTGCCAGCAGCCAAGATCTCGGGGTACAAGAGACCCAGTACTTC.

The V and J genes are TRBV5-4 and TRBJ2-7; 13 bases fit TRBD2. There are 16 residues in the CDR3. CDR1 SGHNT and CDR2 YYREEE come from the germline V gene (reference sequence). After removal of 4 bases from V and 4 bases from J, the junction contained 8 bases not matched to a gene. CDR3 region: CASSEGLAGTVYEQYF. For the CDR3, the DNA is TGTGCCAGCAGCGAGGGACTAGCGGGAACGGTGTACGAGCAGTACTTC.

The V call is TRBV27, the J call TRBJ1-2; D call uncertain. V was clipped by 6 bases and J by 8 bases, with 16 bases between them. In germline, CDR1 is MNHEY, CDR2 SMNVEV (reference sequence). The CDR3 contains 13 residues. CDR3 in DNA: TGTGCCAGCAGCAAACCTAGCGCGAAGGGCTACACCTTC. It codes for CASSKPSAKGYTF.

The chain uses TRBV10-2 and TRBJ2-2, with D possibly being TRBD2 (6 bases). V lost 5 bases and J 6 bases, leaving 10 bases between the germline ends. The length of the CDR3 is 13 residues. The germline CDR1 and CDR2 sequences are WSHSY and SAAADI. DNA of the CDR3: TGCGCCAGCAGTCGACTAGTAGCCGGGGAGCTGTTTTTT. Translated: CASSRLVAGELFF.

This clone was seen only once. The chain combines TRBV19 with TRBJ1-4; no reliable D call. This CDR3 has 15 amino acids. From germline, CDR1 is LNHDA and CDR2 SQIVND (reference sequence). V lost 6 bases, J lost 0 bases, and 11 bases lay in between. This CDR3 reads CASRRVEATNEKLFF. The DNA of the CDR3 is TGTGCCAGTAGACGGGTCGAAGCAACTAATGAAAAACTGTTTTTT. Looking up the rest from reference TRBV19 and TRBJ1-4 gives the full variable domain: DGGITQSPKYLFRKEGQNVTLSCEQNLNHDAMYWYRQDPGQGLRLIYYSQIVNDFQKGDIAEGYSVSREKKESFPLTVTSAQKNPTAFYLCASRRVEATNEKLFFGSGTQLSVL.

This clone was observed a single time. The chain recombines TRBV7-6 with TRBJ2-3, with D possibly being TRBD2 (5 bases). Trimming took 4 bases from V and 1 from J, leaving 9 bases between them. Germline V CDR1 and CDR2: SGHVS, FNYEAQ. This CDR3 has 14 amino acids. The CDR3 nucleotides are TGTGCCAGCAGCTATACCGGGGGCACAGATACGCAGTATTTT. It specifies CASSYTGGTDTQYF.

This chain connects TRBV27 to TRBJ2-7; tentatively, D is TRBD2 (6 bases). Looked up from germline, CDR1 is MNHEY and CDR2 is SMNVEV (reference sequence). The length of the CDR3 is 16 residues. V was clipped by 5 bases and J by 4 bases, with 21 bases between them. CDR3 DNA: TGTGCCAGCAGTCCCCAAGGAGGGATGGAGTCTTACGAGCAGTACTTC. This codes for CASSPQGGMESYEQYF.